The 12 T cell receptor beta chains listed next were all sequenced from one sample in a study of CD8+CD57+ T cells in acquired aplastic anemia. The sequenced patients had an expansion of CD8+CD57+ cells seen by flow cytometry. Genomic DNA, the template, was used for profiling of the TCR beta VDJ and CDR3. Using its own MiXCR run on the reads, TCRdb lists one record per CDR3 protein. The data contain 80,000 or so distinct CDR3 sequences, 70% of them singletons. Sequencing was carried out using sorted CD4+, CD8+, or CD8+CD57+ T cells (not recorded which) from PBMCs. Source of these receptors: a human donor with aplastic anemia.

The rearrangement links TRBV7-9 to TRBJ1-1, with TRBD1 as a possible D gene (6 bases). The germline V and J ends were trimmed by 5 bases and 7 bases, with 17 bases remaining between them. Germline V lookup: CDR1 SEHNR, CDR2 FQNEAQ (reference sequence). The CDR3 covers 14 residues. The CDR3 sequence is CASSDRYLEVEAFF. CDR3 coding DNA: TGTGCCAGCAGCGACAGGTACTTGGAGGTTGAAGCTTTCTTT. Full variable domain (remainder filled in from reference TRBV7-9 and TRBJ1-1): DTGVSQNPRHKITKRGQNVTFRCDPISEHNRLYWYRQTLGQGPEFLTYFQNEAQLEKSRLLSDRFSAERPKGSFSTLEIQRTEQGDSAMYLCASSDRYLEVEAFFGQGTRLTVV.

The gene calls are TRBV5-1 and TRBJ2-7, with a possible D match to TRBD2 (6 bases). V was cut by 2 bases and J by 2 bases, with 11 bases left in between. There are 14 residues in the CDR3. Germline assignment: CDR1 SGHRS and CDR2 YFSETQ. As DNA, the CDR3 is TGCGCCAGCAGCTTCCTAGCGACTACCTACGAGCAGTACTTC. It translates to CASSFLATTYEQYF.

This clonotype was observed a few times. CDR3 coding DNA: TGCAGTGCCGAGGCCCTAGTAGAGGCTGAAAAACTGTTTTTT. This encodes CSAEALVEAEKLFF. The chain is built from TRBV20-1 and TRBJ1-4; D gene uncertain. Germline CDR1 and CDR2: DFQATT and SNEGSKA (reference sequence). The CDR3 length is 14 residues. The V and J ends lost 6 bases and 7 bases respectively, with 18 bases between them.

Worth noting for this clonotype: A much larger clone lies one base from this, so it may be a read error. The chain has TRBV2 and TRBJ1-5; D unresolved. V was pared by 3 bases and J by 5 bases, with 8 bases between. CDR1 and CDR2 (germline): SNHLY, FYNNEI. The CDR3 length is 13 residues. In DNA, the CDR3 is TGTGCCAGCAGTGAGGGGAGCTATCAGCCCCAGCATTTT. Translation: CASSEGSYQPQHF.

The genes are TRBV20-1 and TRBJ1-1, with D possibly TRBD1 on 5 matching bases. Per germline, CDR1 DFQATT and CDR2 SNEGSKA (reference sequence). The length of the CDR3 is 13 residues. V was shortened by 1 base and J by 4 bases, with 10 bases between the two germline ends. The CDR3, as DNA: TGCAGTGCTAGAGTGGGTGGGGGCACTGAAGCTTTCTTT. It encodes CSARVGGGTEAFF.

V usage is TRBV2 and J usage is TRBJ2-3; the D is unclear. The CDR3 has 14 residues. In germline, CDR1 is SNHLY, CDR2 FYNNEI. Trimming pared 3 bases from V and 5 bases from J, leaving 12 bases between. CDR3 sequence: CASSDSSLRDTQYF. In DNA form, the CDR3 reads TGTGCCAGCAGTGACAGCTCCCTGCGAGATACGCAGTATTTT.

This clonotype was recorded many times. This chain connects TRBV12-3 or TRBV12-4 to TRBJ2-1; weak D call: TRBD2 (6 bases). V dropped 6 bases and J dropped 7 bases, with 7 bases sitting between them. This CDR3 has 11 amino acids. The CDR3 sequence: CASRGRNEQFF. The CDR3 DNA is TGTGCCAGCAGGGGGAGGAATGAGCAGTTCTTC.

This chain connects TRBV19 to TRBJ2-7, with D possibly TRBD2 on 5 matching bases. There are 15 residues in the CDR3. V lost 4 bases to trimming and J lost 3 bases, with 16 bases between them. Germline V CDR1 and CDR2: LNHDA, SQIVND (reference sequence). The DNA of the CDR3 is TGTGCCAGTAGTAGCCCGGGCCTAGCTATCTACGAGCAGTACTTC. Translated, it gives CASSSPGLAIYEQYF.

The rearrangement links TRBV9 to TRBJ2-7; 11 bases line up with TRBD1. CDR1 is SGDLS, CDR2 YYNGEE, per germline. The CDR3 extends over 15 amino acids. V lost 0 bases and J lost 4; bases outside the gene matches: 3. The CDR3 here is CASSVGDRGRYEQYF. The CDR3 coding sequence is TGTGCCAGCAGCGTAGGGGACAGGGGGAGGTACGAGCAGTACTTC. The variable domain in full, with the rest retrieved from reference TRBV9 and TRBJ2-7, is DSGVTQTPKHLITATGQRVTLRCSPRSGDLSVYWYQQSLDQGLQFLIQYYNGEERAKGNILERFSAQQFPDLHSELNLSSLELGDSALYFCASSVGDRGRYEQYFGPGTRLTVT.

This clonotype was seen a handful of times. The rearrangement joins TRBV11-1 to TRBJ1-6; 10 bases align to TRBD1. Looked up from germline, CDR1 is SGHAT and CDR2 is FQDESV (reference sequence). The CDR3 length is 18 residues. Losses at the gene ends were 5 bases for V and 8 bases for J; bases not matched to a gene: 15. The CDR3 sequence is CASSPVGTGVVGDSPLHF. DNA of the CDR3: TGTGCCAGCAGCCCAGTGGGGACAGGGGTTGTCGGGGATTCACCCCTCCACTTT.

CDR3 amino acids: CATSDLGFGPQHF. The CDR3 nucleotides are TGTGCCACCAGTGATTTGGGCTTCGGGCCCCAGCATTTT. The chain uses TRBV24-1 and TRBJ1-5; D not resolved. The CDR3 runs 13 residues. Germline CDR1 reads KGHDR; CDR2 reads SFDVKD. V gave up 0 bases and J gave up 9 bases, with 8 bases separating them.

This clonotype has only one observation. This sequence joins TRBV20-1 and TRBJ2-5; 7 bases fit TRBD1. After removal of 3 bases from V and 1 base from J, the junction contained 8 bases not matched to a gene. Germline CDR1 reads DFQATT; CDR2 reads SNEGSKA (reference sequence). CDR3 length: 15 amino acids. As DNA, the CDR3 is TGCAGTGCTAGCAGTCGGGACAGCTTCCAAGAGACCCAGTACTTC. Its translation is CSASSRDSFQETQYF.